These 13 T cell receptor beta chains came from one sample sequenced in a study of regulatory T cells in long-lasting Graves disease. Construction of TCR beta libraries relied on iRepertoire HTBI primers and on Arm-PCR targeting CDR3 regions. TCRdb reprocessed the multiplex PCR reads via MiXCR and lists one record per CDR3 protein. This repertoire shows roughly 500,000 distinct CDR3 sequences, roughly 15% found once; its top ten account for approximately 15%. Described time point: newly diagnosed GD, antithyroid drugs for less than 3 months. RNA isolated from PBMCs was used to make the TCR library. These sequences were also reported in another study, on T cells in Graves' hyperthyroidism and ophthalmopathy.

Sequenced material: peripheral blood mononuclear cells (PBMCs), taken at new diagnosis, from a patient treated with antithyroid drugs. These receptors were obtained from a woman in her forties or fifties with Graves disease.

CDR3 sequence reads: CASSQVDRDEKLFF. CDR3 DNA: TGCGCCAGCAGCCAAGTTGACAGGGACGAAAAACTGTTTTTT. V usage is TRBV4-1 and J usage is TRBJ1-4, with 7 bases identical to TRBD1. Trimming removed 1 base from V and 8 bases from J; junction bases left unmatched: 4. This CDR3 is built from 14 residues. Germline-derived CDR1 and CDR2 are MGHRA and YSYEKL.

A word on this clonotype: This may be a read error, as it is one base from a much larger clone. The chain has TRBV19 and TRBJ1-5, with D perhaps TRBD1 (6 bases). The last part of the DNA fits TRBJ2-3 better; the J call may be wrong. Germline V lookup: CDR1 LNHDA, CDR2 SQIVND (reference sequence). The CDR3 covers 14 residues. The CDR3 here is CASSIWTENQPQYF. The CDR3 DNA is TGTGCCAGTAGTATTTGGACAGAAAATCAGCCCCAGTATTTT.

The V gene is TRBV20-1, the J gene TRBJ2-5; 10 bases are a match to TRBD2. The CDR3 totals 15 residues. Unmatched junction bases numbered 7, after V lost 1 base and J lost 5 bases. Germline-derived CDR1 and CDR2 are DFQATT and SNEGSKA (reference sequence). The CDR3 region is CSARGPSGSGETQYF. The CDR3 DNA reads TGCAGTGCTAGAGGGCCTAGCGGGAGCGGGGAGACCCAGTACTTC.

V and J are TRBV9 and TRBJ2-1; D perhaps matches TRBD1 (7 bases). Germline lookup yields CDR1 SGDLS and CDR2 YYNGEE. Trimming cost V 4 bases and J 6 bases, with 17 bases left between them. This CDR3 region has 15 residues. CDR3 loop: CASSPGGGLSNEQFF. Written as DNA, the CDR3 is TGTGCCAGCAGCCCTGGAGGGGGCCTTTCCAATGAGCAGTTCTTC.

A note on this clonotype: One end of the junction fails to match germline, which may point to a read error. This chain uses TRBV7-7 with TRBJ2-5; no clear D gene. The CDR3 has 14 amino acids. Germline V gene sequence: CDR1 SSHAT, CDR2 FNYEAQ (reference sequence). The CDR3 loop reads CASSFSRNQETQYF. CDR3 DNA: TGTGCTAGCAGCTTTTCCCGTAACCAAGAGACCCAGTACTTC.

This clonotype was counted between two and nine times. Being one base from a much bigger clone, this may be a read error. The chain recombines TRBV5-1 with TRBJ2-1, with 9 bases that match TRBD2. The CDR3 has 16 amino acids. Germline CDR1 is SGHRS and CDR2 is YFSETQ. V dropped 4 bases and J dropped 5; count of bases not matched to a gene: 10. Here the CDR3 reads CASSVLPSGTHNEQFF. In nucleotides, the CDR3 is TGCGCCAGCAGCGTACTACCTAGCGGGACTCACAATGAGCAGTTCTTC.

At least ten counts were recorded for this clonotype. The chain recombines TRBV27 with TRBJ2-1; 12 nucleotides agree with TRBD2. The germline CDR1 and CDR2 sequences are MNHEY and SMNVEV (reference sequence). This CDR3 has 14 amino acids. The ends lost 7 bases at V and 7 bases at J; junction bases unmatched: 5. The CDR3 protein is CASTGGTSGNEQFF. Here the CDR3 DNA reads TGTGCCAGCACCGGAGGGACTAGCGGGAATGAGCAGTTCTTC.

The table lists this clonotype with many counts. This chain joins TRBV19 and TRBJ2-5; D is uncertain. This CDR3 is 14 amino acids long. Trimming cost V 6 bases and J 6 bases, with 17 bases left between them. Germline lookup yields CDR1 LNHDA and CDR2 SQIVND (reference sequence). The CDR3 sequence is CASRSETDRQTQYF. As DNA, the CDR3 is TGTGCCAGTAGATCCGAGACGGACCGCCAGACCCAGTACTTC.

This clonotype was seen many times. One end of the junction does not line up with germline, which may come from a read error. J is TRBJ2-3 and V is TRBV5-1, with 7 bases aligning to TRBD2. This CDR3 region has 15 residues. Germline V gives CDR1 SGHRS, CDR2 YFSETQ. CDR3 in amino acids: CASSLGGGSTDTQYF. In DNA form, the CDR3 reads TGTGCCAGCAGCTTGGGGGGAGGGAGCACAGATACGCAGTATTTT.

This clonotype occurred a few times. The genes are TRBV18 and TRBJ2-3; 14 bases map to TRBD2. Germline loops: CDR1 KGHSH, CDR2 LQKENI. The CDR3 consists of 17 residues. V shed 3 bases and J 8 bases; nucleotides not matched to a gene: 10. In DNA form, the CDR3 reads TGTGCCAGCTCACCTGAGGGACTAGCGGGAGAATTGGGTACGCAGTATTTT. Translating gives CASSPEGLAGELGTQYF.

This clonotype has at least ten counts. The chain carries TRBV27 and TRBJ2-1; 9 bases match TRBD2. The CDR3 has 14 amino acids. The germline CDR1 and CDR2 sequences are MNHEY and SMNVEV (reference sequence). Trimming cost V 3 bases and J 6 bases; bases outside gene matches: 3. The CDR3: CASSFISGSNEQFF. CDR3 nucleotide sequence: TGTGCCAGCAGTTTTATTAGCGGGAGCAATGAGCAGTTCTTC.

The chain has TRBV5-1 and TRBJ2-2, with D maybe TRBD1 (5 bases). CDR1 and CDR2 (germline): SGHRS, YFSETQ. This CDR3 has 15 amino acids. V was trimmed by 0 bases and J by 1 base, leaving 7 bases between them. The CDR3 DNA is TGCGCCAGCAGCTTGGGACAGATGAACACCGGGGAGCTGTTTTTT. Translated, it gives CASSLGQMNTGELFF.

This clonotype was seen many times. The CDR3 region has the DNA TGTGCCAGCAGCCCGGGGACTAGCGATATCAATGAGCAGTTCTTC. Translating gives CASSPGTSDINEQFF. V usage is TRBV7-8 and J usage is TRBJ2-1; TRBD2 matches 10 bases. Germline V gives CDR1 SGHVS, CDR2 FQNEAQ. CDR3 length: 15 residues. The V segment lost 5 bases and the J segment 6 bases; nucleotides outside the gene matches: 7.